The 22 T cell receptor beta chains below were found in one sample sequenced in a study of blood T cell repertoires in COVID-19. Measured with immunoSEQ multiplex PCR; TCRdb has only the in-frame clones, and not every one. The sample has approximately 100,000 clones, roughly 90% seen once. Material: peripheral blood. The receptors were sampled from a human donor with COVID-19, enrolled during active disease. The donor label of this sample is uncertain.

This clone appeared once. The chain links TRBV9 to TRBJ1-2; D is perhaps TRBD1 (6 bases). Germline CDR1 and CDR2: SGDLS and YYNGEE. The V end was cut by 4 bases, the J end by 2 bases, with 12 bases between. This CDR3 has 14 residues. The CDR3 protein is CASSPTGQNYGYTF. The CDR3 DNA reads TGTGCCAGCAGCCCCACGGGACAAAACTATGGCTACACCTTC.

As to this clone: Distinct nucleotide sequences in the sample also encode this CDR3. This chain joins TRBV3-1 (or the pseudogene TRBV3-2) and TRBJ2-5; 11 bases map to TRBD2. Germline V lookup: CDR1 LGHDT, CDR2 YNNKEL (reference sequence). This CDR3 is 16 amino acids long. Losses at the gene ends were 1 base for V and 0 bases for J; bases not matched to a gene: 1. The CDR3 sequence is CASSQGLAGYQETQYF. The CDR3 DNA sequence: TGTGCCAGCAGCCAAGGACTAGCGGGGTACCAAGAGACCCAGTACTTC.

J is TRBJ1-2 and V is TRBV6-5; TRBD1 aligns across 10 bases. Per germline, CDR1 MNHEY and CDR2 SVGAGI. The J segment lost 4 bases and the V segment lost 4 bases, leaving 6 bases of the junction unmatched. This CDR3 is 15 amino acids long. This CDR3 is CASSSSGTGVYGYTF. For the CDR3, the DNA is TGTGCCAGCAGTTCGTCCGGGACAGGGGTCTATGGCTACACCTTC.

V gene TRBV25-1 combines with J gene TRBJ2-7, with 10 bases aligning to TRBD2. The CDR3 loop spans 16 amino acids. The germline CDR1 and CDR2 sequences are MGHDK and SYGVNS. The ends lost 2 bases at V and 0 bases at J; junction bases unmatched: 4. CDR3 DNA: TGTGCCAGCAGTGAAGGGGGGACTAGCGACTCCTACGAGCAGTACTTC. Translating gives CASSEGGTSDSYEQYF.

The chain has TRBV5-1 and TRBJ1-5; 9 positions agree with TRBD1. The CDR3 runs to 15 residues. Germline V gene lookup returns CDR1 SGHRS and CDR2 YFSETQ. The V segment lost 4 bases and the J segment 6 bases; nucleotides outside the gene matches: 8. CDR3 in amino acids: CASSEGTGQGQPQHF. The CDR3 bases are TGCGCCAGCAGCGAAGGGACAGGGCAGGGTCAGCCCCAGCATTTT.

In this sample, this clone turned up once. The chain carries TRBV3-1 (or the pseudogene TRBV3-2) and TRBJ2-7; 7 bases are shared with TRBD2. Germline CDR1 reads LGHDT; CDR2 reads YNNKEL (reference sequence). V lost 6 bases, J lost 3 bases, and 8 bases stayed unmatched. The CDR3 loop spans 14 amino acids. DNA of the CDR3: TGTGCCAGCAGTAACGGGCCTAGCGGCTACGAGCAGTACTTC. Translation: CASSNGPSGYEQYF.

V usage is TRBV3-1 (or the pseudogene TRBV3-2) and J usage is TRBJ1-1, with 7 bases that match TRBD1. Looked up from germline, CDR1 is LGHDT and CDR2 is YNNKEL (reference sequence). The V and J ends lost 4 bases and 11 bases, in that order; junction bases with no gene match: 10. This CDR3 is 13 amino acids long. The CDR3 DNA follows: TGTGCCAGCAGCCTGATCCTGGGACAGAAGGCTTTCTTT. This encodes CASSLILGQKAFF.

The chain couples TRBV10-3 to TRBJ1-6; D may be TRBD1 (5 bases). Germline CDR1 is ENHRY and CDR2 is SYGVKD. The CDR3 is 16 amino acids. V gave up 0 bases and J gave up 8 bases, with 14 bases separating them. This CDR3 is CAISESEGAGDSPLHF. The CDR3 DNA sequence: TGTGCCATCAGTGAGTCAGAGGGCGCGGGGGATTCACCCCTCCACTTT.

The CDR3 sequence: CASSLGPVWTYEQYF. In nucleotides, the CDR3 is TGTGCCAGCAGTTTGGGTCCCGTGTGGACATACGAGCAGTACTTC. The J gene is TRBJ2-7, the V gene TRBV28, with a tentative D call TRBD1 (5 bases). CDR3 length: 15 amino acids. V was trimmed by 3 bases and J by 4 bases, leaving 16 bases between them. CDR1 is MDHEN, CDR2 SYDVKM, per germline.

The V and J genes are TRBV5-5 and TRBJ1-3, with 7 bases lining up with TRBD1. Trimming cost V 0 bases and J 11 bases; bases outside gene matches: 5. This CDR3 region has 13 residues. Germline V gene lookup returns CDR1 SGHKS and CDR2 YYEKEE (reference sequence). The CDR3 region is CASSLETGIAIYF. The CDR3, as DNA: TGTGCCAGCAGCTTGGAGACAGGGATCGCCATATATTTT.

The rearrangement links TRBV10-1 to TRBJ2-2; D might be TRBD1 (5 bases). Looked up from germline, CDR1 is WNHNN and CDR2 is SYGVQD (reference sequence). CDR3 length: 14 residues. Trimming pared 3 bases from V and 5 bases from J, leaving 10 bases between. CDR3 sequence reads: CASSDPRGTGELFF. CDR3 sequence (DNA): TGCGCCAGCAGTGATCCAAGGGGTACCGGGGAGCTGTTTTTT.

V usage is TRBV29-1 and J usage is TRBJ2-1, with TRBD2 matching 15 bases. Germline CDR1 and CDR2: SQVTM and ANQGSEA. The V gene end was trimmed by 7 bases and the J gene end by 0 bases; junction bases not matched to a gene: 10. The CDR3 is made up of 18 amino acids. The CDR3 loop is CSARTSGGAVTSYNEQFF. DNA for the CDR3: TGCAGCGCCCGGACTAGCGGGGGGGCCGTTACCTCCTACAATGAGCAGTTCTTC.

The DNA of the CDR3 is TGTGCCAGCAGCGGGACAGGGGCCAATGAGCAGTTCTTC. Translation gives CASSGTGANEQFF. V usage is TRBV7-9 and J usage is TRBJ2-1, with 10 bases that match TRBD1. The CDR3 is 13 residues long. Germline CDR1 reads SEHNR; CDR2 reads FQNEAQ (reference sequence). V shed 5 bases, J shed 6 bases, and the junction held 1 base outside the gene matches.

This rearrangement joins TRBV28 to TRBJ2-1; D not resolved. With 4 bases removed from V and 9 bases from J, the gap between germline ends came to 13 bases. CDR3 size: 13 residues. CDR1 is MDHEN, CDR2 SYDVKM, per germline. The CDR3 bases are TGTGCCAGCAGTTATTTGAACGGTCGTGAGCAGTTCTTC. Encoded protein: CASSYLNGREQFF.

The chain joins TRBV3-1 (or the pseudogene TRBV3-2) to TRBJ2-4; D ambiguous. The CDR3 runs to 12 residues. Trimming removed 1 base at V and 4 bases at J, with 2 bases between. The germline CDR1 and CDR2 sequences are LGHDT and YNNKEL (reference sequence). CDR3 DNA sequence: TGTGCCAGCAGCCAAGCTAAAAACATTCAGTACTTC. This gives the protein CASSQAKNIQYF.

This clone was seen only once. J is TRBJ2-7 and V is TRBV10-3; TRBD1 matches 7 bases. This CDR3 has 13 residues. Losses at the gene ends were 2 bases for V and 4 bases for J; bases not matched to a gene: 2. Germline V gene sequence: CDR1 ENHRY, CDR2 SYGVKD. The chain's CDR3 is CAISEGRGYEQYF. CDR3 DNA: TGTGCCATCAGTGAGGGCAGGGGGTACGAGCAGTACTTC.

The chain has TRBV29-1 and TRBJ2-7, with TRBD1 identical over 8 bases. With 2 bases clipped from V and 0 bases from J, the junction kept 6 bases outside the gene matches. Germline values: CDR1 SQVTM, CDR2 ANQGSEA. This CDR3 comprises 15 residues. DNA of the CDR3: TGCAGCGTTGAAACTACCGGGACAGGCTCCTACGAGCAGTACTTC. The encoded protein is CSVETTGTGSYEQYF.

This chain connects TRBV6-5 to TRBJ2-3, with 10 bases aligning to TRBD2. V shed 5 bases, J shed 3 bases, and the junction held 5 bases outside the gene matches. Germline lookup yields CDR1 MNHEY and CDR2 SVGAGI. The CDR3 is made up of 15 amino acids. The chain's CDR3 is CASSRAGGVTDTQYF. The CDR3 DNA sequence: TGTGCCAGCAGTCGAGCGGGAGGGGTAACAGATACGCAGTATTTT.

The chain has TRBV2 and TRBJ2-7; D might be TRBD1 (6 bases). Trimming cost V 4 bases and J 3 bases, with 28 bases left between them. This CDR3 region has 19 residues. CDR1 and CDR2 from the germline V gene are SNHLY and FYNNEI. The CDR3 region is CASSGPSLQGASPFYEQYF. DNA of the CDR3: TGTGCCAGCAGTGGGCCCTCCCTACAGGGTGCCTCTCCTTTCTACGAGCAGTACTTC. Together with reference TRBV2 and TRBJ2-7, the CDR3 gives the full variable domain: EPEVTQTPSHQVTQMGQEVILRCVPISNHLYFYWYRQILGQKVEFLVSFYNNEISEKSEIFDDQFSVERPDGSNFTLKIRSTKLEDSAMYFCASSGPSLQGASPFYEQYFGPGTRLTVT.

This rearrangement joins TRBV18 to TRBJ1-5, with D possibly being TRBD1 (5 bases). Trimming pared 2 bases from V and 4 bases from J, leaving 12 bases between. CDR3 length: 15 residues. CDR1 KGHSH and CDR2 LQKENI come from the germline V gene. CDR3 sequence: CASSPTGFYNQPQHF. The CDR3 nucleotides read TGTGCCAGCTCACCAACAGGCTTCTATAATCAGCCCCAGCATTTT.

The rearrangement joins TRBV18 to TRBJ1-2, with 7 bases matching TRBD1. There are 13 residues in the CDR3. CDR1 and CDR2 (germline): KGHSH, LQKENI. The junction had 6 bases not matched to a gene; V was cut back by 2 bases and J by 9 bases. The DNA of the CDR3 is TGTGCCAGCTCACCAAACGACAGGGATAGCTACACCTTC. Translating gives CASSPNDRDSYTF.

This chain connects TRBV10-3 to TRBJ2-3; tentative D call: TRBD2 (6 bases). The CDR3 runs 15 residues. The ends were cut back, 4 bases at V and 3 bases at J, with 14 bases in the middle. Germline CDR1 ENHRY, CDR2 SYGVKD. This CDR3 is CAISGRARGTDTQYF. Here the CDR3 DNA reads TGTGCCATCAGTGGGCGAGCTCGGGGGACAGATACGCAGTATTTT.